This T cell receptor beta chain was captured by sequencing in a study of regulatory T cells in long-lasting Graves disease. Study as a whole: Graves' patients, newly diagnosed, had taken antithyroid drugs under 3 months.

The time point here: newly diagnosed GD, antithyroid drugs for less than 3 months. PBMC RNA was the source of the TCR library. The V end lost 5 bases, the J end lost 6 bases, and 11 bases lay between the germline ends. The V gene's germline CDR1 is MDHEN and CDR2 SYDVKM. The CDR3 is made up of 13 amino acids. Both iRepertoire HTBI primers and Arm-PCR of CDR3 regions were used to build the TCR beta libraries. MiXCR, run by TCRdb on the multiplex PCR reads, gives a single entry per CDR3 protein. The sample gives roughly 410,000 distinct CDR3 sequences, 15% of which show up once; over 7.5% is in the top ten. In addition, the sample was reused for a study of T cells in Graves' hyperthyroidism and ophthalmopathy.

The clonotype comes from a middle-aged woman with Graves disease. Source: peripheral blood mononuclear cells (PBMCs), taken at new diagnosis, from a patient treated with antithyroid drugs. J is TRBJ2-1 and V is TRBV28, with D possibly being TRBD2 (5 bases). Here the CDR3 reads CASSLERVNEQFF. The DNA of the CDR3 is TGTGCCAGCAGTCTGGAGAGGGTCAATGAGCAGTTCTTC.